The 10 T cell receptor beta chains given below trace back to one sample, sequenced in a study of early T cells in non-severe SARS-CoV-2 infection (dated by TCRdb to the early 2020s). Libraries were prepared through 5' RACE. For sequencing, a NextSeq 500 was employed. Using fastp trimming at Q25 and MiXCR clonotype assembly, TCRdb reanalyzed the public sequencing data and kept in-frame beta chains. Merged by CDR3 protein, the rows form single entries marked with the most common genes and DNA. Across this sample there are 100,000 to 140,000 distinct CDR3 sequences, with 11% seen only once. Roughly 8% of the sample is in the top ten clones. The specimen was whole blood. The origin of the receptors is an adult who was a healthcare worker with PCR-confirmed SARS-CoV-2 infection or an uninfected control (not recorded which).

This clonotype was counted at least ten times. The chain uses TRBV10-3 and TRBJ2-1; D call uncertain. Trimming took 3 bases from V and 7 from J, leaving 7 bases between them. The germline gives CDR1 ENHRY, CDR2 SYGVKD. The CDR3 length is 12 residues. The CDR3 DNA is TGTGCCATCAGTGAACAACTTAATGAGCAGTTCTTC. This sequence encodes CAISEQLNEQFF.

This clonotype has a handful of counts. V is TRBV4-1 and J is TRBJ2-5; D gene unclear. The CDR3 contains 13 residues. CDR1 is MGHRA, CDR2 YSYEKL, per germline. The V and J ends lost 3 bases and 7 bases respectively, with 12 bases between them. For the CDR3, the DNA is TGCGCCAGCAGCCAGACTGGGGTCGGGACCCAGTACTTC. This translates into CASSQTGVGTQYF.

The sample holds a few counts of this clonotype. The genes are TRBV11-1 and TRBJ2-1; D gene unclear. From germline, CDR1 is SGHAT and CDR2 FQDESV (reference sequence). CDR3 size: 18 residues. V gave up 1 base and J gave up 0 bases, with 16 bases separating them. The CDR3 sequence: CASSLVGATRSSYNEQFF. CDR3 nucleotides: TGTGCCAGCAGCTTAGTAGGCGCCACGCGGAGCTCCTACAATGAGCAGTTCTTC.

The chain is built from TRBV11-2 and TRBJ2-4, with a possible D match to TRBD2 (5 bases). The V end lost 5 bases, the J end lost 1 base, and 15 bases lay between the germline ends. This CDR3 is built from 16 residues. Germline V gene sequence: CDR1 SGHAT, CDR2 FQNNGV. The CDR3 is CASSPRTTSAKNIQYF. For the CDR3, the DNA is TGTGCCAGCAGCCCCCGTACAACTAGTGCCAAAAACATTCAGTACTTC.

This chain links TRBV29-1 with TRBJ2-1; tentatively, D is TRBD2 (5 bases). Trimming pared 7 bases from V and 1 base from J, leaving 35 bases between. The CDR3 is 21 amino acids. The V gene's germline CDR1 is SQVTM and CDR2 ANQGSEA. The CDR3 here is CSARGLVETTAPWGSYNEQFF. CDR3 sequence (DNA): TGCAGCGCTCGCGGGTTAGTGGAGACGACGGCCCCTTGGGGTTCCTACAATGAGCAGTTCTTC.

The table lists this clonotype with many counts. J is TRBJ2-5 and V is TRBV11-2; the match to TRBD2 covers 15 bases. The length of the CDR3 is 17 residues. In germline, CDR1 is SGHAT, CDR2 FQNNGV. V lost 5 bases, J lost 4 bases, and 8 bases stayed unmatched. The CDR3: CASSDRTSGRGRETQYF. DNA for the CDR3: TGTGCCAGCAGCGACAGGACTAGCGGGAGGGGGAGAGAGACCCAGTACTTC.

The rearrangement uses TRBV7-2 and TRBJ2-4; 9 bases are a match to TRBD1. CDR1 SGHTA and CDR2 FQGNSA come from the germline V gene. CDR3 length: 16 amino acids. Losses at the gene ends were 5 bases for V and 9 bases for J; bases not matched to a gene: 14. CDR3 DNA: TGTGCCAGCAGCCTCCTCACGGGACAGGGAGGAGGCATTCAGTACTTC. Amino acids: CASSLLTGQGGGIQYF.

A few counts support this clonotype. The chain combines TRBV19 with TRBJ2-5; D is unresolved. The germline V gene has CDR1 LNHDA and CDR2 SQIVND (reference sequence). The V end lost 6 bases, the J end lost 5 bases, and 13 bases lay between the germline ends. The CDR3 is made up of 13 amino acids. In DNA form, the CDR3 reads TGTGCCAGTAGCCCCGGAGTGAAGGAGACCCAGTACTTC. It is translated as CASSPGVKETQYF.

This clonotype was counted a few times. This rearrangement joins TRBV7-2 to TRBJ2-3, with D possibly matching TRBD2 (7 bases). This CDR3 has 14 residues. V was shortened by 3 bases and J by 6 bases, with 13 bases between the two germline ends. Germline V lookup: CDR1 SGHTA, CDR2 FQGNSA. The chain's CDR3 is CASSFGGAADTQYF. CDR3 nucleotides: TGTGCCAGCAGCTTTGGGGGGGCGGCGGATACGCAGTATTTT. The full variable domain, in which reference TRBV7-2 and TRBJ2-3 provide the parts outside the CDR3, is GAGVSQSPSNKVTEKGKDVELRCDPISGHTALYWYRQSLGQGLEFLIYFQGNSAPDKSGLPSDRFSAERTGGSVSTLTIQRTQQEDSAVYLCASSFGGAADTQYFGPGTRLTVL.

This clonotype appeared many times. V usage is TRBV6-1 and J usage is TRBJ1-1; D remains ambiguous. The CDR3 extends over 15 amino acids. Germline CDR1 is MNHNS and CDR2 is SASEGT. V lost 4 bases and J 0 bases, leaving 12 bases between the germline ends. The CDR3 sequence is CASSADGEMNTEAFF. Here the CDR3 DNA reads TGTGCCAGCAGTGCGGACGGGGAGATGAACACTGAAGCTTTCTTT.